A single sample is the source of the 12 T cell receptor beta chains below, sequenced in a study of T cell responses to AZD1222 COVID-19 vaccine. Clones were sequenced by immunoSEQ multiplex PCR, and TCRdb holds only the in-frame ones, with some missing. The data show 110,000 to 150,000 clones, with over 80% seen just once and about 3.5% held by the top ten. Sequences were derived from peripheral blood, sampled 28 days after the second AZD1222 dose. These receptors were collected from an adult who received the AZD1222 COVID-19 vaccine.

This rearrangement joins TRBV2 to TRBJ2-1; D remains unclear. Trimming took 4 bases from V and 0 from J, leaving 10 bases between them. This CDR3 has 15 amino acids. The germline gives CDR1 SNHLY, CDR2 FYNNEI. Here the CDR3 reads CASSGSFSSYNEQFF. CDR3 in DNA: TGTGCCAGCAGTGGGTCTTTTAGCTCCTACAATGAGCAGTTCTTC.

V gene TRBV5-6 combines with J gene TRBJ1-1; D is possibly TRBD1 (5 bases). CDR1 and CDR2 (germline): SGHDT, YYEEEE. V lost 4 bases to trimming and J lost 1 base, with 11 bases between them. The CDR3 loop spans 14 amino acids. The CDR3 loop is CASSGLTGNTEAFF. The CDR3 DNA is TGTGCCAGCAGCGGACTAACAGGGAACACTGAAGCTTTCTTT.

The chain combines TRBV4-3 with TRBJ1-2, with 7 bases identical to TRBD1. The ends lost 0 bases at V and 2 bases at J; junction bases unmatched: 3. Germline V gene data show CDR1 as LGHNA and CDR2 as YSLEER. The length of the CDR3 is 15 residues. The CDR3 bases are TGCGCCAGCAGCCAAGAGGGGGACAGAAACTATGGCTACACCTTC. Protein sequence: CASSQEGDRNYGYTF.

The gene calls are TRBV5-1 and TRBJ1-4; D may be TRBD1 (6 bases). Germline loops: CDR1 SGHRS, CDR2 YFSETQ. The CDR3 sequence is 15 residues long. Trimming removed 0 bases from V and 7 bases from J, with 13 bases in between. In DNA, the CDR3 is TGCGCCAGCAGCTTGGGCGGGGGGCGAAGTGAAAAACTGTTTTTT. Amino acid sequence: CASSLGGGRSEKLFF.

The rearrangement joins TRBV7-2 to TRBJ2-2; 10 positions match TRBD2. The CDR3 spans 16 residues. Germline assignment: CDR1 SGHTA and CDR2 FQGNSA. With V trimmed by 2 bases and J by 7 bases, 7 bases remained unmatched. In DNA, the CDR3 is TGTGCCAGCAGCTTATTAGGTCTAGCGGGAGTCGGGGAGCTGTTTTTT. Amino acid sequence: CASSLLGLAGVGELFF. The full variable domain, in which reference TRBV7-2 and TRBJ2-2 provide the parts outside the CDR3, is GAGVSQSPSNKVTEKGKDVELRCDPISGHTALYWYRQSLGQGLEFLIYFQGNSAPDKSGLPSDRFSAERTGGSVSTLTIQRTQQEDSAVYLCASSLLGLAGVGELFFGEGSRLTVL.

This clone was recorded only once. The chain couples TRBV27 to TRBJ1-4, with a weak D call TRBD1 (6 bases). The V end was cut by 3 bases, the J end by 11 bases, with 16 bases between. CDR1 and CDR2 (germline): MNHEY, SMNVEV (reference sequence). The CDR3 sequence is 14 residues long. The DNA of the CDR3 is TGTGCCAGCAGTTTGAACGGTAAAGGGGGGAAACTGTTTTTT. Translating it yields CASSLNGKGGKLFF. The full variable domain, with the rest looked up from reference TRBV27 and TRBJ1-4, is EAQVTQNPRYLITVTGKKLTVTCSQNMNHEYMSWYRQDPGLGLRQIYYSMNVEVTDKGDVPEGYKVSRKEKRNFPLILESPSPNQTSLYFCASSLNGKGGKLFFGSGTQLSVL.

J is TRBJ1-3 and V is TRBV9; 7 bases fit TRBD1. The CDR3 contains 13 residues. The germline CDR1 and CDR2 sequences are SGDLS and YYNGEE. V was clipped by 4 bases and J by 7 bases; unmatched bases: 5. The CDR3 region has the DNA TGTGCCAGCAGCATCGCAGGGGGGAACACCATATATTTT. Amino acid sequence: CASSIAGGNTIYF.

The chain carries TRBV5-1 and TRBJ2-1, with D unclear. V was trimmed by 0 bases and J by 6 bases, leaving 4 bases between them. The CDR3 length is 12 residues. Germline CDR1 reads SGHRS; CDR2 reads YFSETQ. The CDR3 sequence is CASSLGGNEQFF. CDR3 bases: TGCGCCAGCAGCTTGGGTGGCAATGAGCAGTTCTTC.

This chain links TRBV20-1 with TRBJ2-7; D uncertain. Germline CDR1 reads DFQATT; CDR2 reads SNEGSKA (reference sequence). The length of the CDR3 is 10 residues. Trimming pared 2 bases from V and 3 bases from J, leaving 2 bases between. CDR3 DNA: TGCAGTGCTAGAAACTACGAGCAGTACTTC. Residues: CSARNYEQYF.

V usage is TRBV2 and J usage is TRBJ2-2; 7 bases align to TRBD2. The V gene end was trimmed by 5 bases and the J gene end by 1 base; junction bases not matched to a gene: 10. The germline V gene has CDR1 SNHLY and CDR2 FYNNEI. The CDR3 runs 17 residues. The CDR3 nucleotides are TGTGCCAGCAGTATCGGAGGGCTAGCGGTGAACACCGGGGAGCTGTTTTTT. Translation gives CASSIGGLAVNTGELFF.

The CDR3 region is CASSYSIQGAYEKLFF. Written as DNA, the CDR3 is TGTGCCAGCAGTTACTCGATTCAGGGGGCGTATGAAAAACTGTTTTTT. The chain has TRBV6-5 and TRBJ1-4; TRBD1 aligns across 8 bases. In germline, CDR1 is MNHEY, CDR2 SVGAGI. V lost 0 bases, J lost 6 bases, and 6 bases stayed unmatched. This CDR3 region has 16 residues.

J is TRBJ2-1 and V is TRBV7-9; TRBD1 agrees at 9 bases. The CDR3 length is 14 residues. V shed 2 bases, J shed 9 bases, and the junction held 5 bases outside the gene matches. CDR1 is SEHNR and CDR2 is FQNEAQ in the germline V gene (reference sequence). The CDR3 DNA reads as TGTGCCAGCAGCTTATCGGACAGGGGCTTTGAGCAGTTCTTC. It translates to CASSLSDRGFEQFF.